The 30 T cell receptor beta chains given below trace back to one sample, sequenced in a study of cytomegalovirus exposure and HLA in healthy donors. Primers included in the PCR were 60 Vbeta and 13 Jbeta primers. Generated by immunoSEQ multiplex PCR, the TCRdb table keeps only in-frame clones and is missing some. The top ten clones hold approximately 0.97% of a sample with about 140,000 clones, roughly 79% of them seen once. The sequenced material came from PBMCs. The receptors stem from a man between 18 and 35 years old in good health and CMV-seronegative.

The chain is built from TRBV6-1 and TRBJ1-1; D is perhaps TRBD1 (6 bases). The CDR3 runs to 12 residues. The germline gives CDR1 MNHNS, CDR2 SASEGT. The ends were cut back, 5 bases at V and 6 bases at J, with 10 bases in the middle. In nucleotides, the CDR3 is TGTGCCAGCAGTAAGGACAGCTCTGAAGCTTTCTTT. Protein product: CASSKDSSEAFF.

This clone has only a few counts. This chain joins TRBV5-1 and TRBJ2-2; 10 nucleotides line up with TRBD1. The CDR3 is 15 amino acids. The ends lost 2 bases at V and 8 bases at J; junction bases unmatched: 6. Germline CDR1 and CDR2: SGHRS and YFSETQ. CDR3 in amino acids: CASSFTGTGEGELFF. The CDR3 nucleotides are TGCGCCAGCAGCTTCACCGGGACAGGGGAGGGGGAGCTGTTTTTT.

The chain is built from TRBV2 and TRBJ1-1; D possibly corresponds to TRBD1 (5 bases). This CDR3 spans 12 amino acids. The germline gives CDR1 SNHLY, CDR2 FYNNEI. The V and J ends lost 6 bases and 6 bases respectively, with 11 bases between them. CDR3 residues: CASRRGAAEAFF. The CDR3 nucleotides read TGTGCCAGCAGGCGCGGGGCGGCTGAAGCTTTCTTT.

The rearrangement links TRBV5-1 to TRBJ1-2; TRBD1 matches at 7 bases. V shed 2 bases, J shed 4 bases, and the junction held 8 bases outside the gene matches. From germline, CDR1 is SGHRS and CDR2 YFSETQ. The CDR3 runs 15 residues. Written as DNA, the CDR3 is TGCGCCAGCAGCTTTACAGGGGCTCGGAGCTATGGCTACACCTTC. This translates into CASSFTGARSYGYTF.

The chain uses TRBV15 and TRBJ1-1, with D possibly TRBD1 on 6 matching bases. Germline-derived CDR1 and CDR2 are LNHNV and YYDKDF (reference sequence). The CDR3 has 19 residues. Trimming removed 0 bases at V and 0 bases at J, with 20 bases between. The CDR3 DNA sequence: TGTGCCACCAGCAGAGACTCCCCCATGGACAGCCACATGAACACTGAAGCTTTCTTT. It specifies CATSRDSPMDSHMNTEAFF.

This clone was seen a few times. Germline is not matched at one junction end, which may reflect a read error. The CDR3 is CASSQRHLSYEQYF. The CDR3 DNA reads as TGCGCCAGCAGCCAACGTCACCTCTCCTATGAGCAGTACTTC. This rearrangement joins TRBV4-1 to TRBJ2-7, with D unresolved. CDR1 is MGHRA, CDR2 YSYEKL, per germline. There are 14 residues in the CDR3.

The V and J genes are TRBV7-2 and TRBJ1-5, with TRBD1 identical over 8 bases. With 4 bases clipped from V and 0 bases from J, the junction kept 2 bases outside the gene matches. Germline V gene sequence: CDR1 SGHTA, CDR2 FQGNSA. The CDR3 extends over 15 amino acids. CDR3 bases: TGTGCCAGCAGCTACGACAGGGGTAGCAATCAGCCCCAGCATTTT. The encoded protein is CASSYDRGSNQPQHF.

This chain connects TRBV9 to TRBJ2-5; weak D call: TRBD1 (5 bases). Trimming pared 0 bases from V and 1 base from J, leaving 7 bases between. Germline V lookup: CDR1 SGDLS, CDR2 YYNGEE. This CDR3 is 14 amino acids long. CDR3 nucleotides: TGTGCCAGCAGCGTAGGGGGCACCCAAGAGACCCAGTACTTC. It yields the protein CASSVGGTQETQYF.

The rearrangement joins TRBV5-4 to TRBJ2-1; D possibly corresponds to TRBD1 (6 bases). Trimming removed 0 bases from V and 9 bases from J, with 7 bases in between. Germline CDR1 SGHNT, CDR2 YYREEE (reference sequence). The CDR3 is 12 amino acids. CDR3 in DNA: TGTGCCAGCAGCTTGGAAGGGGGTGAGCAGTTCTTC. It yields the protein CASSLEGGEQFF.

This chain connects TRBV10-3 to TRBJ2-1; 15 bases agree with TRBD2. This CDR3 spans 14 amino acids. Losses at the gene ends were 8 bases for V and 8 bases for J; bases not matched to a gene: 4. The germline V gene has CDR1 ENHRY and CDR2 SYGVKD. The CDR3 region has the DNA TGTGCCATCGGAGGACTAGCGGGGGGGGATGAGCAGTTCTTC. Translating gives CAIGGLAGGDEQFF.

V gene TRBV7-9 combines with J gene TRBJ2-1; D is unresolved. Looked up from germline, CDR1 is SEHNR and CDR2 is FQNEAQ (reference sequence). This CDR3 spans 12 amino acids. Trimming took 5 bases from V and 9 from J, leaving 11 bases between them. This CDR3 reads CASSRDFSEQFF. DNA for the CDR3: TGTGCCAGCAGCCGAGACTTTAGTGAGCAGTTCTTC.

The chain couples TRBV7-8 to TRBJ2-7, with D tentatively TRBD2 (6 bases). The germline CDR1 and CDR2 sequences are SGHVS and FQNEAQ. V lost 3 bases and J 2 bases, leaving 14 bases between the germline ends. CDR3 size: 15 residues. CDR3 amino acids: CASSLGSGLTYEQYF. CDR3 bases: TGTGCCAGCAGCTTGGGAAGCGGGTTGACCTACGAGCAGTACTTC.

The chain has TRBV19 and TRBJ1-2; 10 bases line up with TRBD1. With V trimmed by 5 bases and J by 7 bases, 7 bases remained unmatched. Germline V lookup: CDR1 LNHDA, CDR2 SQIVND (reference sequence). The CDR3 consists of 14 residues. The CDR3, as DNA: TGTGCCAGTAGTCAGGCGACAGGGGGCGGTGGCTACACCTTC. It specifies CASSQATGGGGYTF.

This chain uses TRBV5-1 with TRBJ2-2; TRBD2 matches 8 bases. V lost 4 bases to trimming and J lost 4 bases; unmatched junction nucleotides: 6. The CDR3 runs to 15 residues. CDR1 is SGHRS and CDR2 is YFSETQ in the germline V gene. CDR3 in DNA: TGCGCCAGCAGCCGGGAGGGGAGTGGCACCGGGGAGCTGTTTTTT. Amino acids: CASSREGSGTGELFF.

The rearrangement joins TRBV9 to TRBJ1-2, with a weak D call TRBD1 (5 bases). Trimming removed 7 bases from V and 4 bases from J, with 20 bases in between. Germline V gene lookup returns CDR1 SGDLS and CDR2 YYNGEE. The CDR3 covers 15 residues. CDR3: CASSRTGGAGYGYTF. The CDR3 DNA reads TGTGCCAGCTCCCGCACAGGAGGGGCTGGCTATGGCTACACCTTC.

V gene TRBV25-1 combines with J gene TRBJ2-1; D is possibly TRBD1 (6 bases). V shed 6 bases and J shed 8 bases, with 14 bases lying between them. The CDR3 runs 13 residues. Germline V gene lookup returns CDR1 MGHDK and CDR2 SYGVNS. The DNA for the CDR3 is TGTGCCAGCAGCGAGCAGGGGAACGATGAGCAGTTCTTC. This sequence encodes CASSEQGNDEQFF.

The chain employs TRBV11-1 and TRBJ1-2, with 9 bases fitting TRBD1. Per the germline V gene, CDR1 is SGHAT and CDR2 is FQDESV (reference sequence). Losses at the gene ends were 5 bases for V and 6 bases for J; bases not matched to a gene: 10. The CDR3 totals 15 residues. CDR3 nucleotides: TGTGCCAGCAGCGCCCGGACAGGGGCCCTCCATGGCTACACCTTC. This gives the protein CASSARTGALHGYTF.

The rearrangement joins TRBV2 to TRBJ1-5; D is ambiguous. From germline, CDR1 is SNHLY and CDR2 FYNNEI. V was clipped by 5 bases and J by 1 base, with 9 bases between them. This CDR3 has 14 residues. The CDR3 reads CASSRGGSNQPQHF. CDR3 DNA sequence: TGTGCCAGCAGTCGGGGAGGCAGCAATCAGCCCCAGCATTTT.

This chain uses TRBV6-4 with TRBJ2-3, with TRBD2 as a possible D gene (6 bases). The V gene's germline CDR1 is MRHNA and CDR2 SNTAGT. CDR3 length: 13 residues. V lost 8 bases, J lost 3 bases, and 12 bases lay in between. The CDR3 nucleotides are TGTGCCAGCGCGGGTGCGGGGACAGATACGCAGTATTTT. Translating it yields CASAGAGTDTQYF.

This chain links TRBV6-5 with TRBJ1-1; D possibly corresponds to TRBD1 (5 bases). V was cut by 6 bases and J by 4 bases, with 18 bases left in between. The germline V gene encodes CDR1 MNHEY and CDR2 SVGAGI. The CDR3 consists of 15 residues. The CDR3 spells CASSRGAGIGTEAFF. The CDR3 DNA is TGTGCCAGCAGCCGTGGGGCAGGGATTGGCACTGAAGCTTTCTTT.

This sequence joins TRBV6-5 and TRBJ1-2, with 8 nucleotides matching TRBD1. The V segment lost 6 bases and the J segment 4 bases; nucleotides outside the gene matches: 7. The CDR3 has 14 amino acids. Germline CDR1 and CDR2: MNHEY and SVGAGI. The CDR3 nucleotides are TGTGCCAGCAGCCCCGGGACAGGAGTCTATGGCTACACCTTC. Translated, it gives CASSPGTGVYGYTF.

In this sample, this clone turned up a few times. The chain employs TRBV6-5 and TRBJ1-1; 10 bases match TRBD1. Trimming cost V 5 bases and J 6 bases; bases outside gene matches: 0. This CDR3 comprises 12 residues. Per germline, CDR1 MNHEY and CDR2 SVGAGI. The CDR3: CASSGQGAEAFF. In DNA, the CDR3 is TGTGCCAGCAGTGGACAGGGGGCTGAAGCTTTCTTT.

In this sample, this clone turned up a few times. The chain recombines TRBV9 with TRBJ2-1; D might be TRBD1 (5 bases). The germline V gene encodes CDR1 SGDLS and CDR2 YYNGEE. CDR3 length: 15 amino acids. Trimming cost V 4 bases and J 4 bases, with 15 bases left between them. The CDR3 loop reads CASSTNGREYNEQFF. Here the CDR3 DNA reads TGTGCCAGCAGCACGAATGGCAGGGAATACAATGAGCAGTTCTTC.

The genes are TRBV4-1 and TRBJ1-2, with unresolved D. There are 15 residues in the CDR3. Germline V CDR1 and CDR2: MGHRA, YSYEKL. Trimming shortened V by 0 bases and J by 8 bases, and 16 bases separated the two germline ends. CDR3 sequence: CASSQDLSPSLGYTF. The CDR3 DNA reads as TGCGCCAGCAGCCAAGATCTTTCTCCCTCTCTGGGCTACACCTTC.

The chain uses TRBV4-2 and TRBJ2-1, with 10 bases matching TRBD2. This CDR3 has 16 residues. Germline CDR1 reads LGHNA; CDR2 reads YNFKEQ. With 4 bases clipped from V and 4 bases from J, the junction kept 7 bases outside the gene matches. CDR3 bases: TGTGCCAGCAGCCGCGAGCGGGGGGGCCCTTACAATGAGCAGTTCTTC. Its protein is CASSRERGGPYNEQFF.

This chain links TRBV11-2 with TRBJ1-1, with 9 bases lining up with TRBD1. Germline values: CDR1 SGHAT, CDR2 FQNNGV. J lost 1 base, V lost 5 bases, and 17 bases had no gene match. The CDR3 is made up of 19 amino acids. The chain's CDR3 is CASSAKPGQGFISNTEAFF. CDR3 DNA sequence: TGTGCCAGCAGCGCAAAACCGGGACAGGGATTTATCTCGAACACTGAAGCTTTCTTT.

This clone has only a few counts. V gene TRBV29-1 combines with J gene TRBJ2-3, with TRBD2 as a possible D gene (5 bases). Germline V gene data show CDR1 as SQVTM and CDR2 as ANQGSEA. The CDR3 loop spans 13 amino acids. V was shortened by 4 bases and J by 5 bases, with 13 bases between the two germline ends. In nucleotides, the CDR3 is TGCAGCGTTGCCCAGAGGGCCGGAGATACGCAGTATTTT. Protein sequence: CSVAQRAGDTQYF.

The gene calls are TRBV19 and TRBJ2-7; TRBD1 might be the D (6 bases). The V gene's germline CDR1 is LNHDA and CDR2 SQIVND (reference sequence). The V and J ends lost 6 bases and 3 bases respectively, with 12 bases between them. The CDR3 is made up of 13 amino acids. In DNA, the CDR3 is TGTGCCAGTAGGAGGACAGCCGACTACGAGCAGTACTTC. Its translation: CASRRTADYEQYF. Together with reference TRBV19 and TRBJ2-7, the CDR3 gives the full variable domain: DGGITQSPKYLFRKEGQNVTLSCEQNLNHDAMYWYRQDPGQGLRLIYYSQIVNDFQKGDIAEGYSVSREKKESFPLTVTSAQKNPTAFYLCASRRTADYEQYFGPGTRLTVT.

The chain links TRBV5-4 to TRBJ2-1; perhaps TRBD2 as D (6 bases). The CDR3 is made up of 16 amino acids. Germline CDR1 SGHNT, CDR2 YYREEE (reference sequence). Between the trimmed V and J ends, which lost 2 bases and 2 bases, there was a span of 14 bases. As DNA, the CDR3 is TGTGCCAGCAGCTTCAGGCAGGCGGGGACCTACAATGAGCAGTTCTTC. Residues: CASSFRQAGTYNEQFF.

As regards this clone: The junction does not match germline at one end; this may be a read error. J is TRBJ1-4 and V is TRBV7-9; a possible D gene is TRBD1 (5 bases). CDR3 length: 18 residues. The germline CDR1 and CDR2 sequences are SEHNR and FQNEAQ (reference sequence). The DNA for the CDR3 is TGTTCCAGCCAAACCTCCCCATGGGGGAGGGCAACTAATGAAAAACTGTTTTTT. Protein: CSSQTSPWGRATNEKLFF.